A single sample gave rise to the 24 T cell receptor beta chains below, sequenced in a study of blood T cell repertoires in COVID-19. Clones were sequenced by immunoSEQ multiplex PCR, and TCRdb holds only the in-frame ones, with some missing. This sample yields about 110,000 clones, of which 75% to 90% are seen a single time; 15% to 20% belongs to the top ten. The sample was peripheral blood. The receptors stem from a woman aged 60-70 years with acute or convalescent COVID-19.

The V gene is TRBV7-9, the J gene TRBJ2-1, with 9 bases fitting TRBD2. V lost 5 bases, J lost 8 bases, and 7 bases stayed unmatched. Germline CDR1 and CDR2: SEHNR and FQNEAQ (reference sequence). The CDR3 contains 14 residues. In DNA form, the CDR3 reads TGTGCCAGCAGCACCACTAGCGGGCACGATGAGCAGTTCTTC. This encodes CASSTTSGHDEQFF.

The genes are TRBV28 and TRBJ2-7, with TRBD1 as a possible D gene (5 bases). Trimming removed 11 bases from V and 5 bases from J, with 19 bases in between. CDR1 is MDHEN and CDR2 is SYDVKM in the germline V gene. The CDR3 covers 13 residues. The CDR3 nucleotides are TGTGCCGCCGTACGGCAGGGAAGCCACGAGCAGTACTTC. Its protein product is CAAVRQGSHEQYF. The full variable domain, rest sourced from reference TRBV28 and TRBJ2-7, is DVKVTQSSRYLVKRTGEKVFLECVQDMDHENMFWYRQDPGLGLRLIYFSYDVKMKEKGDIPEGYSVSREKKERFSLILESASTNQTSMYLCAAVRQGSHEQYFGPGTRLTVT.

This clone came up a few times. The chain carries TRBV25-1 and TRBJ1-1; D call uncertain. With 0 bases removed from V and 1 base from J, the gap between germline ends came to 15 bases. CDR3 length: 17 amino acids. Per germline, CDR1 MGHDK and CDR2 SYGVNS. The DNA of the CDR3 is TGTGCCAGCAGTGAATATCCCCCACGCGGGAAGAACACTGAAGCTTTCTTT. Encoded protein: CASSEYPPRGKNTEAFF.

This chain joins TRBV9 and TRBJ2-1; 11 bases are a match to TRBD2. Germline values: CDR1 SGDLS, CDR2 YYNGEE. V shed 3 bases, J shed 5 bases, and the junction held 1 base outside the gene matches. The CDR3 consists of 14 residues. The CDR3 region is CASSEGLADNEQFF. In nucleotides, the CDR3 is TGTGCCAGCAGCGAGGGACTAGCGGACAATGAGCAGTTCTTC.

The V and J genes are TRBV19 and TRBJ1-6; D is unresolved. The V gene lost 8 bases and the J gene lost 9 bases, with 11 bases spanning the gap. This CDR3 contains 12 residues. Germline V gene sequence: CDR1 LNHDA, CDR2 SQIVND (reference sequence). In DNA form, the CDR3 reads TGTGCCAGTGGAGGGTTAGGTTCACCCCTCCACTTT. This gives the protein CASGGLGSPLHF.

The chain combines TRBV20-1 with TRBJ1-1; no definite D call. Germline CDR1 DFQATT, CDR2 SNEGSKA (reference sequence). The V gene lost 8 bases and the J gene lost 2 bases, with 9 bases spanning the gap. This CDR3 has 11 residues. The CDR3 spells CSPEGNTEAFF. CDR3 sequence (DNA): TGCAGTCCAGAGGGCAACACTGAAGCTTTCTTT.

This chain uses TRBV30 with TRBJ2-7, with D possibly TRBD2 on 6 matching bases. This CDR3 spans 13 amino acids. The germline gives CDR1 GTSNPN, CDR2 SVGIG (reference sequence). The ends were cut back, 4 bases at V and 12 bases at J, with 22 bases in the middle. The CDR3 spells CAWTPGPGGAWYF. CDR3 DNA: TGTGCCTGGACTCCGGGCCCCGGCGGGGCGTGGTACTTC.

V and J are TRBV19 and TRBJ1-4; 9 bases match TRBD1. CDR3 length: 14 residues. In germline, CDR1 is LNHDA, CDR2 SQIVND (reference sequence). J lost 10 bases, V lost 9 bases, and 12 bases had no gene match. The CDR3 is CASDGDRGVGKLFF. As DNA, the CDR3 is TGTGCCAGCGATGGTGACAGGGGGGTGGGAAAACTGTTTTTT.

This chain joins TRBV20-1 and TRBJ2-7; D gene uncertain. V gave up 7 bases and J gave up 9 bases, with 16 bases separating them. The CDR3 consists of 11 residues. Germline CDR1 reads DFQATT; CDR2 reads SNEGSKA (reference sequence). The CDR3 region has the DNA TGCAGTGTGGCGGAGCTACCTGGGCAGTACTTC. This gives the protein CSVAELPGQYF.

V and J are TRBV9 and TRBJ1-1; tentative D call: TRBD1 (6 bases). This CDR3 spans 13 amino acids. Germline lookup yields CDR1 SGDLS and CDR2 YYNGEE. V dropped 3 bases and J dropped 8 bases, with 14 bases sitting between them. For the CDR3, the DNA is TGTGCCAGCAGCGGACAGGAACTGGGGGAAGCTTTCTTT. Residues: CASSGQELGEAFF.

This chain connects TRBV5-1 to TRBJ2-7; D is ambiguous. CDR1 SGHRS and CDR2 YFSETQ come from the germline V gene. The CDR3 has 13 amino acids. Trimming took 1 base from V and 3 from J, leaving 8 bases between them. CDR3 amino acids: CASSLSGGYEQYF. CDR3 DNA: TGCGCCAGCAGCTTGTCCGGCGGCTACGAGCAGTACTTC.

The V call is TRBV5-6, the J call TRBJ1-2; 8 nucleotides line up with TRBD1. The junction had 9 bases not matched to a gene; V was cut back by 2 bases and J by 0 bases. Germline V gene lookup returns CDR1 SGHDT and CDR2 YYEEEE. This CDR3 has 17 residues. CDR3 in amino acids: CASSFNRGVFPNYGYTF. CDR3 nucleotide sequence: TGTGCCAGCAGCTTTAACAGGGGGGTTTTTCCTAACTATGGCTACACCTTC.

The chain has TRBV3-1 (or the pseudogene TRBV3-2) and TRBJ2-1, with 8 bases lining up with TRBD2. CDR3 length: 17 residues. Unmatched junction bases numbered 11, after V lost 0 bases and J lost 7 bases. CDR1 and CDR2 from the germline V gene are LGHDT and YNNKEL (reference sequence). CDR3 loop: CASSQDHGSGDVNEQFF. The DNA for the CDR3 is TGTGCCAGCAGCCAAGATCATGGTAGCGGGGACGTTAATGAGCAGTTCTTC.

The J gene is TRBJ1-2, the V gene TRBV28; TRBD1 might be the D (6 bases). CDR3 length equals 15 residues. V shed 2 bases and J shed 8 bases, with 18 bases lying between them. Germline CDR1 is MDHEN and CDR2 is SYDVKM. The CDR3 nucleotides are TGTGCCAGCAGTTTAAGGGGGATTGAGGGAACGGGCTACACCTTC. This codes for CASSLRGIEGTGYTF.

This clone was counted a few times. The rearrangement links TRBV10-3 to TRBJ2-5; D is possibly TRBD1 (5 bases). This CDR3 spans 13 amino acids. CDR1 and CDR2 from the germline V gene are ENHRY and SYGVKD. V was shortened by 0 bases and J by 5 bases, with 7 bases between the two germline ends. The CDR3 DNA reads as TGTGCCATCAGTGAGTCGGGGCGGGAGACCCAGTACTTC. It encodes CAISESGRETQYF.

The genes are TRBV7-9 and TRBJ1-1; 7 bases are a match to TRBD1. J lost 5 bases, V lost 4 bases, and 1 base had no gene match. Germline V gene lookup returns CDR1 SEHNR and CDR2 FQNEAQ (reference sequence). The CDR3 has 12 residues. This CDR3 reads CASSSGGTEAFF. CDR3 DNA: TGTGCCAGCAGCTCAGGGGGTACTGAAGCTTTCTTT.

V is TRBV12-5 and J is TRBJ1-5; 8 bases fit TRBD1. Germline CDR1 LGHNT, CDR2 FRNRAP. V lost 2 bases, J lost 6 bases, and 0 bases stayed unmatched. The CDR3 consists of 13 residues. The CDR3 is CASGLTGGQPQHF. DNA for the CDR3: TGTGCTAGTGGTTTGACAGGGGGTCAGCCCCAGCATTTT.

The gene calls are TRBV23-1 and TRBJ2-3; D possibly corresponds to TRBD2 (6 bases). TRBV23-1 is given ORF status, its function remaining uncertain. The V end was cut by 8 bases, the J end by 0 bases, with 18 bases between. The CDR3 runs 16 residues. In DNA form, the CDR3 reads TGCGCCAGCGCCTCGGCCTCGGACTATAGCACAGATACGCAGTATTTT. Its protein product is CASASASDYSTDTQYF.

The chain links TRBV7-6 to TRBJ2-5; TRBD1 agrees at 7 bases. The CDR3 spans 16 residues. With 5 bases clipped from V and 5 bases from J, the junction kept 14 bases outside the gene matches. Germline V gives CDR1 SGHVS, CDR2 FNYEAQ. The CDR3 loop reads CASSPRATGTAETQYF. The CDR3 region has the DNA TGTGCCAGCAGCCCACGGGCGACAGGGACCGCGGAGACCCAGTACTTC. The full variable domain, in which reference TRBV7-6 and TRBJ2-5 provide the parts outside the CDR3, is GAGVSQSPRYKVTKRGQDVALRCDPISGHVSLYWYRQALGQGPEFLTYFNYEAQQDKSGLPNDRFSAERPEGSISTLTIQRTEQRDSAMYRCASSPRATGTAETQYFGPGTRLLVL.

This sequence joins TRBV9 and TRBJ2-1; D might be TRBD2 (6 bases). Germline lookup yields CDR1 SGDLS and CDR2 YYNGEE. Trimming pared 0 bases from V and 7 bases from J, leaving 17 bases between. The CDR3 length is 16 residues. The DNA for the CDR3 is TGTGCCAGCAGCGTAGCTGGAGGGAGAGTGGATAATGAGCAGTTCTTC. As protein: CASSVAGGRVDNEQFF.

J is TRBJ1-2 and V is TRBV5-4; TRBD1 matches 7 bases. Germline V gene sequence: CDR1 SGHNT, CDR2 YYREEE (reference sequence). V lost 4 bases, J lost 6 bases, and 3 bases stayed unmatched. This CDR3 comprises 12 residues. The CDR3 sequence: CASSGTDHGYTF. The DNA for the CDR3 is TGTGCCAGCAGCGGGACAGATCATGGCTACACCTTC.

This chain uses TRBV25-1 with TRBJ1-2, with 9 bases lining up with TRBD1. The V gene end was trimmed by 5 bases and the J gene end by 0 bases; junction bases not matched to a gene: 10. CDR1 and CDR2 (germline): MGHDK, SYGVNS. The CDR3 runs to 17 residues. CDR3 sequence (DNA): TGTGCCAGCAGTCCTCGTCCCGGGACAGGGCCTAACTATGGCTACACCTTC. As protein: CASSPRPGTGPNYGYTF.

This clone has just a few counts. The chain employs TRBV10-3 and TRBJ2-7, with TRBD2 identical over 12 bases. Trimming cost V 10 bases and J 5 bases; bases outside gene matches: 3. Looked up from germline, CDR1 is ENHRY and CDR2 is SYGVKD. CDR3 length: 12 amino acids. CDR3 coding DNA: TGTGCCACTAGACTAGCGGGAGACGAGCAGTACTTC. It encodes CATRLAGDEQYF.

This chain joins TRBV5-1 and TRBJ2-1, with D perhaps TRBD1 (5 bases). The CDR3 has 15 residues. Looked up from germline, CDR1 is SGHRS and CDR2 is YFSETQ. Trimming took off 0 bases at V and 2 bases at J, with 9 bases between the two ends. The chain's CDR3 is CASSLARATYNEQFF. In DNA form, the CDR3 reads TGCGCCAGCAGCTTGGCCAGGGCCACCTACAATGAGCAGTTCTTC.